The rows below give T cell receptor beta chains drawn from one sample of a study of neurological immune-mediated disorders. Using its own MiXCR run on the 5' RACE reads, TCRdb lists one record per CDR3 protein. This sample has approximately 30,000 distinct CDR3 sequences, with 15% found just once. The material sequenced was PBMCs. The origin of the receptors is a man aged 70-80 years in good health. CDR3s include the opening cysteine and the closing phenylalanine or tryptophan. A D gene is named only where the DNA matches it firmly. Part of the rows lack a size; the others show once, few, many or a class for expanded clones.

j_call clone_size d_call cdr3_length v_call cdr3_aa cdr3_nt
TRBJ1-1 many . 13 TRBV2 CANTELRNTEAFF TGTGCCAACACCGAACTAAGGAACACTGAAGCTTTCTTT
TRBJ1-1 . . 15 TRBV3-1 CARSHGPSVNTEAFF TGTGCCAGAAGCCACGGTCCATCCGTGAACACTGAAGCTTTCTTT
TRBJ2-7 few TRBD2 18 TRBV7-8 CASSLSGGTLGLLYEQYF TGTGCCAGCAGCTTATCGGGAGGGACCCTCGGGCTTCTCTACGAGCAGTACTTC
TRBJ2-7 many . 12 TRBV10-2 CASSRQEGEQYF TGCGCCAGCAGTCGACAGGAGGGTGAGCAGTACTTC
TRBJ2-3 few TRBD1 14 TRBV7-2 CASSLAGTEDTQYF TGTGCCAGCAGCTTAGCAGGGACAGAAGATACGCAGTATTTT
TRBJ2-1 . . 15 TRBV11-3 CASRLMVDSYNEQFF TGTGCCAGCAGATTGATGGTGGATTCCTACAATGAGCAGTTCTTC
TRBJ1-2 many . 15 TRBV6-2/TRBV6-3 CASSYSSSRGDGYTF TGTGCCAGCAGTTACTCTTCTTCCAGGGGAGATGGCTACACCTTC
TRBJ2-7 . TRBD2 15 TRBV7-2 CASSGSGLRAYEQYF TGTGCCAGCAGCGGTAGCGGGCTAAGGGCCTACGAGCAGTACTTC
TRBJ2-7 many . 15 TRBV4-3 CASSQDRYYPYEQYF TGCGCCAGCAGCCAAGATAGGTACTACCCATACGAGCAGTACTTC
TRBJ2-5 many . 14 TRBV6-6 CASSHPRGEETQYF TGTGCCAGCAGCCATCCCCGGGGTGAAGAGACCCAGTACTTC
TRBJ1-1 many . 13 TRBV24-1 CATSDVWGTEAFF TGTGCCACCAGTGATGTGTGGGGCACTGAAGCTTTCTTT
TRBJ1-5 . . 13 TRBV7-7 CASSLDLYQPQHF TGTGCCAGCAGCTTGGACCTCTATCAGCCCCAGCATTTT
TRBJ1-1 many . 15 TRBV5-1 CASSLEISGNTEAFF TGCGCCAGCAGCTTGGAGATCTCCGGGAACACTGAAGCTTTCTTT
TRBJ2-5 . . 11 TRBV18 CASSPEGTQYF TGTGCCAGCTCACCGGAGGGGACCCAGTACTTC
TRBJ2-7 many . 15 TRBV5-1 CASSLAAGSAYEQYF TGCGCCAGCAGCTTGGCGGCAGGATCAGCCTACGAGCAGTACTTC
TRBJ2-7 . . 13 TRBV7-9 CASSAGFLYEQYF TGTGCCAGCAGCGCCGGGTTTCTCTACGAGCAGTACTTC
TRBJ2-7 few . 13 TRBV18 CASRGPLAYEQYF TGTGCCAGCCGGGGACCCTTAGCCTACGAGCAGTACTTC
TRBJ2-1 many TRBD2 17 TRBV7-9 CASSLGLTSALDNEQFF TGTGCCAGCAGCTTAGGCCTGACTAGCGCGCTTGACAATGAGCAGTTCTTC
TRBJ2-3 many . 17 TRBV24-1 CATSDRPRGARTDTQYF TGTGCCACCAGTGATCGCCCGCGGGGAGCCCGCACAGATACGCAGTATTTT
TRBJ2-1 medium-sized TRBD2 14 TRBV24-1 CATSDPSGGVEQFF TGTGCCACCAGTGACCCCAGCGGGGGAGTTGAGCAGTTCTTC
TRBJ2-2 many . 14 TRBV5-1 CASSPRTNTGELFF TGCGCCAGCAGCCCCCGAACGAACACCGGGGAGCTGTTTTTT
TRBJ1-3 many . 16 TRBV6-1 CASSEARSVRGNTIYF TGTGCCAGCAGTGAAGCTCGGAGCGTAAGGGGAAACACCATATATTTT
TRBJ1-1 many . 16 TRBV7-2 CASSLKGRGFSTEAFF TGTGCCAGCAGCTTAAAGGGGCGCGGATTTAGCACTGAAGCTTTCTTT
TRBJ2-7 . . 13 TRBV29-1 CVKGVDNSYEQYF TGCGTTAAAGGTGTGGACAACTCCTACGAGCAGTACTTC
TRBJ2-1 . . 13 TRBV6-1 CASTKDHYNEQFF TGTGCCAGCACCAAGGATCATTACAATGAGCAGTTCTTC
TRBJ2-3 . . 16 TRBV7-2 CASSLAGGQFTYTQYF TGTGCCAGCAGCTTAGCGGGGGGGCAGTTCACATATACGCAGTATTTT
TRBJ2-5 . TRBD1 14 TRBV18 CASSPRRQGETQYF TGTGCCAGCTCACCCAGACGACAGGGGGAGACCCAGTACTTC
TRBJ1-2 many TRBD1 16 TRBV20-1 CSATSLPGQGSYGYTF TGCAGTGCTACGTCGCTTCCGGGACAGGGGTCCTATGGCTACACCTTC
TRBJ1-5 many TRBD1 14 TRBV6-6 CASRLQGPHQPQHF TGTGCCAGCAGACTACAGGGGCCCCATCAGCCCCAGCATTTT
TRBJ2-2 . TRBD2 18 TRBV11-2 CASTPIRTSARRTGELFF TGTGCCAGCACCCCAATCCGGACTAGCGCCAGAAGGACCGGGGAGCTGTTTTTT
TRBJ2-5 many TRBD2 15 TRBV18 CASSKSGGAQETQYF TGTGCCAGCTCAAAAAGCGGGGGAGCCCAAGAGACCCAGTACTTC
TRBJ2-7 many . 13 TRBV12-3/TRBV12-4 CASTRDTNDEQYF TGTGCCAGCACGCGGGACACCAACGACGAGCAGTACTTC
TRBJ2-3 many TRBD2 18 TRBV4-1 CASSQRPGSGGAVDTQYF TGCGCCAGCAGCCAACGACCCGGTAGCGGGGGGGCGGTGGATACGCAGTATTTT
TRBJ2-3 many TRBD1 13 TRBV29-1 CSVFTGGTDTQYF TGCAGCGTTTTCACAGGGGGAACAGATACGCAGTATTTT
TRBJ2-2 many . 11 TRBV5-8 CASRLTGELFF TGTGCCAGCAGACTCACCGGGGAGCTGTTTTTT
TRBJ2-2 many . 12 TRBV20-1 CSALENTGELFF TGCAGTGCTCTCGAGAACACCGGGGAGCTGTTTTTT
TRBJ2-1 many . 14 TRBV5-6 CASSLLWWGNEQFF TGTGCCAGCAGCCTCCTTTGGTGGGGGAATGAGCAGTTCTTC
TRBJ1-1 many . 15 TRBV19 CASSDTTFMNTEAFF TGTGCCAGTAGTGACACTACATTCATGAACACTGAAGCTTTCTTT
TRBJ2-3 many . 15 TRBV7-3 CASSRAERAPDTQYF TGTGCCAGCAGCCGCGCGGAAAGGGCCCCAGATACGCAGTATTTT
TRBJ1-1 many TRBD1 13 TRBV12-3/TRBV12-4 CASSPTGWAEAFF TGTGCCAGCAGCCCGACAGGGTGGGCTGAAGCTTTCTTT
TRBJ2-7 many TRBD1 13 TRBV20-1 CSAYGQGRSEQYF TGCAGTGCGTACGGACAGGGCCGGAGCGAGCAGTACTTC
TRBJ2-7 many . 14 TRBV12-3/TRBV12-4 CASSLAQGFGEQYF TGTGCCAGCAGTTTAGCGCAGGGCTTCGGGGAGCAGTACTTC
TRBJ2-6 many . 18 TRBV5-4 CASSFGRGPHSGANVLTF TGTGCCAGCAGCTTCGGGAGGGGGCCTCACTCCGGGGCCAACGTCCTGACTTTC
TRBJ2-6 many TRBD1 18 TRBV7-3 CASSLAPGQGSGANVLTF TGTGCCAGCAGCTTAGCGCCGGGACAGGGCTCTGGGGCCAACGTCCTGACTTTC
TRBJ2-5 many . 13 TRBV4-3 CASSQEYWETQYF TGCGCCAGCAGCCAAGAATACTGGGAGACCCAGTACTTC
TRBJ2-1 many TRBD2 16 TRBV12-3/TRBV12-4 CASSLVGGFAYNEQFF TGTGCCAGCAGTTTAGTGGGAGGGTTCGCCTACAATGAGCAGTTCTTC
TRBJ2-7 many . 14 TRBV5-1 CASSLLGAGYEQYF TGCGCCAGCAGCTTGTTGGGGGCAGGCTACGAGCAGTACTTC
TRBJ2-1 . . 15 TRBV7-8 CASSLSESSYNEQFF TGTGCCAGCAGCTTATCAGAGAGCTCCTACAATGAGCAGTTCTTC
TRBJ2-1 many TRBD1 17 TRBV24-1 CATSEPSPGTGGNEQFF TGTGCCACCAGTGAACCCTCACCCGGGACAGGGGGCAATGAGCAGTTCTTC
TRBJ2-7 many . 13 TRBV7-9 CASSSDSSLEQYF TGTGCCAGCAGCTCTGACAGCTCCTTGGAGCAGTACTTC
TRBJ2-3 many TRBD2 17 TRBV20-1 CSAMGTSGETSTDTQYF TGCAGTGCTATGGGGACTAGCGGGGAGACTAGCACAGATACGCAGTATTTT
TRBJ2-1 many . 16 TRBV20-1 CSARGEAAQGVNEQFF TGCAGTGCTAGAGGGGAAGCAGCTCAGGGAGTCAATGAGCAGTTCTTC
TRBJ1-1 . TRBD1 13 TRBV29-1 CSGEQGANTEAFF TGCAGCGGTGAACAGGGGGCGAACACTGAAGCTTTCTTT
TRBJ2-3 few . 19 TRBV11-2 CASSPRAVLWDQGTDTQYF TGTGCCAGCAGCCCGAGGGCGGTCCTATGGGACCAAGGCACAGATACGCAGTATTTT
TRBJ2-3 many TRBD2 17 TRBV6-2/TRBV6-3 CASSYFGSGGATDTQYF TGTGCCAGCAGTTACTTCGGAAGCGGGGGGGCAACAGATACGCAGTATTTT